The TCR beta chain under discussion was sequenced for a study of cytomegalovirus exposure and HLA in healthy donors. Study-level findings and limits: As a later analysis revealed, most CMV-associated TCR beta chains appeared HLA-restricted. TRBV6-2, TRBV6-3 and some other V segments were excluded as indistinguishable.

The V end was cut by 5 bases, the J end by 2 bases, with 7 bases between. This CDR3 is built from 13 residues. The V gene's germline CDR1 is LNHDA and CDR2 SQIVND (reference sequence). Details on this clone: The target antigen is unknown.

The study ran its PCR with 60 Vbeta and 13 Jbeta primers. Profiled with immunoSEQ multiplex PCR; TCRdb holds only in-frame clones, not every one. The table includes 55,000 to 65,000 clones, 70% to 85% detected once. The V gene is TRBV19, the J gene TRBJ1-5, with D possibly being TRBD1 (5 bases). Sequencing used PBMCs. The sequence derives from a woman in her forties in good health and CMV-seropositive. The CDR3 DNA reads TGTGCCAGTAGTGGGGGGGGCAATCAGCCCCAGCATTTT. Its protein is CASSGGGNQPQHF. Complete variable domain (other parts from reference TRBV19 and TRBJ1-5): DGGITQSPKYLFRKEGQNVTLSCEQNLNHDAMYWYRQDPGQGLRLIYYSQIVNDFQKGDIAEGYSVSREKKESFPLTVTSAQKNPTAFYLCASSGGGNQPQHFGDGTRLSIL.